The 27 T cell receptor beta chains in this list originate from one sample, sequenced in a study of T-cell reconstitution after alpha-beta-depleted transplantation in children. Preparation of the TCRbeta library was carried out with unique molecular identifiers. TCRdb redid the calling of the PCR reads with MiXCR, one entry per CDR3 protein. Counted here are about 830,000 distinct CDR3 sequences, around 17% occurring once; the ten biggest clones make up roughly 5%. The starting material was PBMCs, mostly from graft donor cells, obtained 360 days after TCRalphabeta/CD19-depleted stem cell transplant. These receptors were obtained from a male patient under 18 who had a stem cell transplant for acute lymphoblastic leukemia, so the T cells may come from the graft donor.

The DNA of the CDR3 is TGCGCCAGCAGCCAAGAAGGTCAGGTACCGATATACGAGCAGTACTTC. Translating gives CASSQEGQVPIYEQYF. V and J are TRBV4-1 and TRBJ2-7; D unresolved. CDR3 length: 16 amino acids. Germline lookup yields CDR1 MGHRA and CDR2 YSYEKL. The V end lost 0 bases, the J end lost 4 bases, and 16 bases lay between the germline ends.

V gene TRBV12-3 or TRBV12-4 combines with J gene TRBJ2-7, with TRBD1 matching 9 bases. The CDR3 loop spans 13 amino acids. V shed 5 bases and J 5 bases; nucleotides not matched to a gene: 4. CDR3 in DNA: TGTGCCAGCAGTCTGGGACAGGGCCACGAGCAGTACTTC. Translation: CASSLGQGHEQYF.

This clonotype was observed a handful of times. This rearrangement joins TRBV12-3 or TRBV12-4 to TRBJ1-6, with D unclear. With 3 bases removed from V and 4 bases from J, the gap between germline ends came to 7 bases. The CDR3 runs 14 residues. CDR3 loop: CASSFSNYNSPLHF. The CDR3 DNA reads TGTGCCAGCAGTTTTAGCAATTATAATTCACCCCTCCACTTT.

This clonotype was seen a few times. The chain uses TRBV20-1 and TRBJ1-6; D might be TRBD1 (5 bases). Per germline, CDR1 DFQATT and CDR2 SNEGSKA (reference sequence). Trimming took off 6 bases at V and 7 bases at J, with 13 bases between the two ends. The CDR3 has 13 amino acids. The CDR3 DNA follows: TGCAGTGCCGGTGTGGGGCAGAATTCACCCCTCCACTTT. Its translation is CSAGVGQNSPLHF.

The table lists this clonotype with a few counts. The rearrangement joins TRBV10-3 to TRBJ2-5, with TRBD1 matching over 11 bases. J lost 5 bases, V lost 10 bases, and 9 bases had no gene match. The CDR3 length is 14 residues. Per the germline V gene, CDR1 is ENHRY and CDR2 is SYGVKD. The CDR3 DNA sequence: TGTGCCACTAGTAGGACAGGGGGCCCGGAGACCCAGTACTTC. Protein sequence: CATSRTGGPETQYF.

The chain couples TRBV28 to TRBJ2-7; D possibly corresponds to TRBD1 (6 bases). Germline V CDR1 and CDR2: MDHEN, SYDVKM. The CDR3 has 15 amino acids. Trimming left V 7 bases short and J 0 bases short, with 16 bases between. CDR3 loop: CASNPDRISSYEQYF. The CDR3 DNA reads as TGTGCCAGCAACCCAGACAGGATAAGCTCCTACGAGCAGTACTTC.

This clonotype was detected a few times. The chain recombines TRBV7-9 with TRBJ2-5; TRBD2 agrees at 10 bases. Trimming cost V 4 bases and J 5 bases; bases outside gene matches: 10. Germline CDR1 reads SEHNR; CDR2 reads FQNEAQ (reference sequence). The CDR3 totals 16 residues. The CDR3 bases are TGTGCCAGCAGCTCTCCTAGCGGGAGAGGCGGGGAGACCCAGTACTTC. Translation gives CASSSPSGRGGETQYF.

This clonotype was seen a few times. This chain links TRBV10-3 with TRBJ2-5; D gene ambiguous. V was cut by 3 bases and J by 2 bases, with 7 bases left in between. The CDR3 has 13 residues. Germline V gene lookup returns CDR1 ENHRY and CDR2 SYGVKD. CDR3 coding DNA: TGTGCCATCAGTGAAACTGGACAAGAGACCCAGTACTTC. This encodes CAISETGQETQYF.

This clonotype was counted at least ten times. This chain uses TRBV5-8 with TRBJ2-5, with 11 bases fitting TRBD2. Germline trimming cut 4 bases from V and 5 bases from J; bases unmatched to any gene: 10. CDR3 length equals 16 residues. Germline loops: CDR1 SGHTS, CDR2 YDEGEE. CDR3 coding DNA: TGTGCCAGCAGCCCGAAACTAGCGGGAGTCTCGGAGACCCAGTACTTC. Its protein is CASSPKLAGVSETQYF.

This clonotype has just a few counts. CDR3 nucleotide sequence: TGTGCCAGCAACTCCGGGACTAGCGGCCACCAAAGCACAGATACGCAGTATTTT. Amino acid sequence: CASNSGTSGHQSTDTQYF. The chain joins TRBV12-3 or TRBV12-4 to TRBJ2-3, with 11 bases fitting TRBD2. The CDR3 loop spans 18 amino acids. V lost 7 bases and J lost 0; bases outside the gene matches: 12.

V gene TRBV9 combines with J gene TRBJ2-3, with 9 bases identical to TRBD1. CDR3 length: 16 residues. The junction had 5 bases not matched to a gene; V was cut back by 3 bases and J by 0 bases. Germline V gives CDR1 SGDLS, CDR2 YYNGEE. Here the CDR3 reads CASSGTGATSTDTQYF. For the CDR3, the DNA is TGTGCCAGCAGCGGGACAGGGGCCACTAGCACAGATACGCAGTATTTT.

V usage is TRBV6-5 and J usage is TRBJ2-5, with unresolved D. Trimming took off 3 bases at V and 3 bases at J, with 8 bases between the two ends. This CDR3 spans 13 amino acids. Germline CDR1 MNHEY, CDR2 SVGAGI. Written as DNA, the CDR3 is TGTGCCAGCAGTTATCGCGCAGAAGAGACCCAGTACTTC. It codes for CASSYRAEETQYF.

This clonotype has just a few counts. The J gene is TRBJ1-5, the V gene TRBV20-1; 10 bases fit TRBD1. Germline loops: CDR1 DFQATT, CDR2 SNEGSKA (reference sequence). The CDR3 contains 17 residues. Trimming at V came to 3 bases and at J to 4 bases, leaving 12 bases not matched to a gene. The DNA of the CDR3 is TGCAGTGCTAGTCCTCCGGGACAGGGGCTTATAAATCAGCCCCAGCATTTT. It specifies CSASPPGQGLINQPQHF.

J is TRBJ2-7 and V is TRBV27; TRBD1 aligns across 7 bases. V shed 8 bases, J shed 7 bases, and the junction held 11 bases outside the gene matches. Germline V gene data show CDR1 as MNHEY and CDR2 as SMNVEV (reference sequence). This CDR3 region has 13 residues. Here the CDR3 reads CASGRDSLSEQYF. CDR3 nucleotide sequence: TGTGCCAGCGGCCGGGACAGTCTATCGGAGCAGTACTTC.

The V and J genes are TRBV20-1 and TRBJ1-4; the D gene is possibly TRBD1 (5 bases). V lost 6 bases to trimming and J lost 8 bases, with 25 bases between them. Germline values: CDR1 DFQATT, CDR2 SNEGSKA (reference sequence). The CDR3 has 16 amino acids. The CDR3 loop reads CSADASSRGRPEKLFF. The CDR3, as DNA: TGCAGTGCGGACGCATCATCTAGGGGCCGGCCAGAAAAACTGTTTTTT.

The chain links TRBV12-5 to TRBJ2-3; 10 bases align to TRBD2. The CDR3 consists of 16 residues. Germline CDR1 is LGHNT and CDR2 is FRNRAP. V dropped 1 base and J dropped 4; count of bases not matched to a gene: 5. The CDR3 region has the DNA TGTGCTAGTGGTTTGGCTAGCGGGAGTGGGGCAGATACGCAGTATTTT. It is translated as CASGLASGSGADTQYF.

The chain combines TRBV5-1 with TRBJ2-3; tentative D call: TRBD2 (6 bases). V dropped 0 bases and J dropped 3 bases, with 14 bases sitting between them. The CDR3 contains 16 residues. Germline assignment: CDR1 SGHRS and CDR2 YFSETQ. The CDR3 bases are TGCGCCAGCAGCTTGGATTTCAGCGGACTAACAGATACGCAGTATTTT. This sequence encodes CASSLDFSGLTDTQYF.

This clonotype has only a few counts. J is TRBJ2-7 and V is TRBV28; 8 bases align to TRBD2. V trimming: 3 bases; J trimming: 2 bases; junction bases outside the gene matches: 12. The CDR3 has 17 residues. Germline-derived CDR1 and CDR2 are MDHEN and SYDVKM. The CDR3 loop is CASSFPPPSGSPYEQYF. CDR3 bases: TGTGCCAGCAGTTTCCCGCCCCCTAGCGGGTCTCCCTACGAGCAGTACTTC. The entire variable domain, with the rest obtained from reference TRBV28 and TRBJ2-7, is as follows: DVKVTQSSRYLVKRTGEKVFLECVQDMDHENMFWYRQDPGLGLRLIYFSYDVKMKEKGDIPEGYSVSREKKERFSLILESASTNQTSMYLCASSFPPPSGSPYEQYFGPGTRLTVT.

This clonotype was observed a handful of times. This chain uses TRBV5-1 with TRBJ2-3; the D is unclear. The ends were cut back, 4 bases at V and 3 bases at J, with 12 bases in the middle. The V gene's germline CDR1 is SGHRS and CDR2 YFSETQ. The CDR3 spans 14 residues. The CDR3 DNA is TGCGCCAGCAGCAAGGGTCCTGCGACAGATACGCAGTATTTT. Translation gives CASSKGPATDTQYF.

V and J are TRBV27 and TRBJ1-1; D might be TRBD1 (5 bases). Germline V gene sequence: CDR1 MNHEY, CDR2 SMNVEV (reference sequence). The CDR3 runs 13 residues. Trimming removed 2 bases from V and 5 bases from J, with 9 bases in between. CDR3 DNA: TGTGCCAGCAGTTTAATAGGGGAGACTGAAGCTTTCTTT. This codes for CASSLIGETEAFF.

Only a few counts were recorded for this clonotype. V is TRBV15 and J is TRBJ2-1, with unresolved D. The germline V and J ends were trimmed by 1 base and 4 bases, with 5 bases remaining between them. CDR1 is LNHNV, CDR2 YYDKDF, per germline (reference sequence). This CDR3 region has 13 residues. CDR3 sequence reads: CATSRASYNEQFF. The CDR3, as DNA: TGTGCCACCAGCAGAGCTTCGTACAATGAGCAGTTCTTC.

A few counts support this clonotype. The chain couples TRBV11-2 to TRBJ2-7, with a possible D match to TRBD1 (6 bases). The CDR3 loop spans 19 amino acids. V lost 7 bases, J lost 0 bases, and 28 bases lay in between. The germline V gene has CDR1 SGHAT and CDR2 FQNNGV. The CDR3 reads CASNGQGQSPASLSYEQYF. The CDR3 DNA reads TGTGCCAGCAATGGGCAGGGACAATCCCCGGCCTCCCTCTCCTACGAGCAGTACTTC.

This clonotype was seen more than once but under ten times. The chain couples TRBV6-1 to TRBJ1-4, with no clear D. Germline assignment: CDR1 MNHNS and CDR2 SASEGT. Trimming left V 6 bases short and J 0 bases short, with 11 bases between. The CDR3 has 15 amino acids. In nucleotides, the CDR3 is TGTGCCAGCAGCCAACAAGACGCAACTAATGAAAAACTGTTTTTT. This encodes CASSQQDATNEKLFF.

At least ten counts were recorded for this clonotype. This chain uses TRBV7-9 with TRBJ2-1; 7 bases align to TRBD2. The V gene end was trimmed by 0 bases and the J gene end by 4 bases; junction bases not matched to a gene: 3. Germline V CDR1 and CDR2: SEHNR, FQNEAQ (reference sequence). This CDR3 spans 15 amino acids. CDR3 residues: CASSLAGGNYNEQFF. The CDR3 nucleotides read TGTGCCAGCAGCTTAGCGGGAGGGAATTACAATGAGCAGTTCTTC.

The chain is built from TRBV11-2 and TRBJ2-1; unclear D gene. Trimming removed 5 bases from V and 7 bases from J, with 9 bases in between. This CDR3 spans 12 amino acids. Germline V lookup: CDR1 SGHAT, CDR2 FQNNGV. The CDR3 coding sequence is TGTGCCAGCAGCCCCCACCGTAATGAGCAGTTCTTC. This translates into CASSPHRNEQFF. Together with reference TRBV11-2 and TRBJ2-1, the CDR3 gives the full variable domain: EAGVAQSPRYKIIEKRQSVAFWCNPISGHATLYWYQQILGQGPKLLIQFQNNGVVDDSQLPKDRFSAERLKGVDSTLKIQPAKLEDSAVYLCASSPHRNEQFFGPGTRLTVL.

This clonotype was seen a handful of times. The rearrangement uses TRBV5-1 and TRBJ2-1; the D gene could be TRBD1 or TRBD2 (5 bases each). CDR1 and CDR2 (germline): SGHRS, YFSETQ. This CDR3 spans 17 amino acids. V lost 2 bases and J lost 0, with 15 bases in between. The CDR3 protein is CASSLTPGRSSYNEQFF. CDR3 sequence (DNA): TGCGCCAGCAGCTTAACCCCGGGGCGGAGCTCCTACAATGAGCAGTTCTTC.

This chain uses TRBV5-7 with TRBJ1-1, with 8 bases that match TRBD1. TRBV5-7 is treated as an ORF (open reading frame) with a function not yet certain. The CDR3 totals 14 residues. The junction had 6 bases not matched to a gene; V was cut back by 1 base and J by 7 bases. The CDR3 region is CASSLMDRVHEAFF. In DNA, the CDR3 is TGTGCCAGCAGCTTGATGGACAGGGTACATGAAGCTTTCTTT.